The clone carrying this TCR beta chain showed up just a few times. Its antigen is unidentified. This CDR3 is 13 amino acids long. V gave up 5 bases and J gave up 1 base, with 8 bases separating them. The germline gives CDR1 MNHEY, CDR2 SVGEGT. This specimen belongs to a study of post-analysis software for immune sequencing data. Overall study findings and caveats: Compared with controls, patients had more of roughly five TRBV segments, including TRBV5-6, TRBV5-1 and TRBV20-1. Controls significantly exceeded multiple sclerosis patients in normalized Chao1 diversity.

Unique-molecular-identifier-tagged TCR beta cDNA libraries were used. The T cell input of roughly 0.9 to 10 million gave 400,000 to 500,000 cDNA molecules. TCRdb analysed the PCR reads with MiXCR anew, one entry per CDR3 protein. The profile shows around 400,000 distinct CDR3 sequences, approximately 42% of them singletons. Sequencing was done on a sample of blood. This rearrangement joins TRBV6-2 or TRBV6-3 to TRBJ2-5; D not resolved. The TCR sequence derives from a girl aged 2 to 9 with multiple sclerosis. The CDR3 is CASSPDIQETQYF. The CDR3, as DNA: TGTGCCAGCAGTCCTGACATCCAAGAGACCCAGTACTTC.